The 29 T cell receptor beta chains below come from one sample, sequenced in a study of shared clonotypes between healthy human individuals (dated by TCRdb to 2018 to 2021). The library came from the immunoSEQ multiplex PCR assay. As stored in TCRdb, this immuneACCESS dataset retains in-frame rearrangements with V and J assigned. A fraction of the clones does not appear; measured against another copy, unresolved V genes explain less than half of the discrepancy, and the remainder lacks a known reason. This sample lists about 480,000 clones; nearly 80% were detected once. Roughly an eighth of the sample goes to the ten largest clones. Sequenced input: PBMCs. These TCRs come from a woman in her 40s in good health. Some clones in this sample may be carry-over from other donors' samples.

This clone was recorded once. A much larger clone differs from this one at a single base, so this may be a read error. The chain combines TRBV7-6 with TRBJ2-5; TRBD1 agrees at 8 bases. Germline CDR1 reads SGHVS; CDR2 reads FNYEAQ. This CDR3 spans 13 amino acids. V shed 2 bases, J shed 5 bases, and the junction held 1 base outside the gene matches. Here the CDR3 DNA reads TGTGCCAGCAGCTTAAACAGGGGGGAGACCCAGTACTTC. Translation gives CASSLNRGETQYF.

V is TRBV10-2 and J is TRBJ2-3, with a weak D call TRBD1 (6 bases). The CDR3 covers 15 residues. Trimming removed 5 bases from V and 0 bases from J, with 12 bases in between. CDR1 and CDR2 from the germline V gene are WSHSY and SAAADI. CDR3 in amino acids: CASSQGQRSTDTQYF. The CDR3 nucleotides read TGCGCCAGCAGTCAGGGGCAGCGGAGCACAGATACGCAGTATTTT.

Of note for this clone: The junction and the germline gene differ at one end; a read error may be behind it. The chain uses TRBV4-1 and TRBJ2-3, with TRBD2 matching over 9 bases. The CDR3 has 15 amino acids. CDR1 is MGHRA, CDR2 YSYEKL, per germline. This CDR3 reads CASSGGRAPGDTQYF. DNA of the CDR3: TGCGCCAGCTCAGGCGGGAGGGCCCCCGGAGATACACAGTATTTT.

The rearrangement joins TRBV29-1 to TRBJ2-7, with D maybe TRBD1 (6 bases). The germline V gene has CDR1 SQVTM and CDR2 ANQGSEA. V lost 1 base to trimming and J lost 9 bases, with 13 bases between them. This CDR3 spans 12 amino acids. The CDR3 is CSVEVGGRGQYF. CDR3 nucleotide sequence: TGCAGCGTTGAAGTTGGGGGCAGGGGGCAGTACTTC.

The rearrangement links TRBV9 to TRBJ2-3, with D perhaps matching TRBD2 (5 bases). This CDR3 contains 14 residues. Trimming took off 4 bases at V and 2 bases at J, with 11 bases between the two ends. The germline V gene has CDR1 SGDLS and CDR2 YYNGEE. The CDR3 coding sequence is TGTGCCAGCAGCACCCGGACTTTCACAGATACGCAGTATTTT. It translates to CASSTRTFTDTQYF.

The CDR3 nucleotides are TGTGCCAGCAGCCTAGCCGCAGGGGGAGGGGGCTACGAGCAGTACTTC. Residues: CASSLAAGGGGYEQYF. The chain recombines TRBV27 with TRBJ2-5; D assignment may be TRBD1 or TRBD2 (7 bases each). The end of the DNA aligns better with TRBJ2-7, so the J call may be wrong. CDR3 length: 16 amino acids. CDR1 MNHEY and CDR2 SMNVEV come from the germline V gene (reference sequence).

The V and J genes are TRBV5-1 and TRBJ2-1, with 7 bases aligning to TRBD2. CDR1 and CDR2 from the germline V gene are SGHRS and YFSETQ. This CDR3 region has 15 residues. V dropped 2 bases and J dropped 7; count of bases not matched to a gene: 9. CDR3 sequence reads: CASSFRDYPRNEQFF. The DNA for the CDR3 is TGCGCCAGCAGCTTCCGGGACTACCCCAGGAATGAGCAGTTCTTC.

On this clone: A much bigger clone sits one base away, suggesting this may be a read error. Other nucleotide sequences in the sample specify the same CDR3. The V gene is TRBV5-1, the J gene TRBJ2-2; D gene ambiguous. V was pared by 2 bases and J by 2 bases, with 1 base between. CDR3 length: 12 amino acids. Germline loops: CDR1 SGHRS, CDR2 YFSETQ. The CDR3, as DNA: TGCGCCAGCAGCTTCAACACCGGGGAGCTGTTTTTT. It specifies CASSFNTGELFF.

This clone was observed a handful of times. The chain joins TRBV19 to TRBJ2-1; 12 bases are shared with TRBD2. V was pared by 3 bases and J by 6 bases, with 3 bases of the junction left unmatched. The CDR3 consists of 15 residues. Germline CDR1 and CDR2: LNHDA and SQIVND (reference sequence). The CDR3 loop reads CASSIPGLAGNEQFF. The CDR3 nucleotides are TGTGCCAGTAGTATCCCGGGACTAGCGGGCAATGAGCAGTTCTTC.

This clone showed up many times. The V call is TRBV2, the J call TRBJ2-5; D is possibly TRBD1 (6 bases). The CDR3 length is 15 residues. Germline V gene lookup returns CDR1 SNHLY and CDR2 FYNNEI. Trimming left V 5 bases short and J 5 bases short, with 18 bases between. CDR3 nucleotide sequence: TGTGCCAGCAGTTCGGACGGGACACTTGGTGAGACCCAGTACTTC. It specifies CASSSDGTLGETQYF.

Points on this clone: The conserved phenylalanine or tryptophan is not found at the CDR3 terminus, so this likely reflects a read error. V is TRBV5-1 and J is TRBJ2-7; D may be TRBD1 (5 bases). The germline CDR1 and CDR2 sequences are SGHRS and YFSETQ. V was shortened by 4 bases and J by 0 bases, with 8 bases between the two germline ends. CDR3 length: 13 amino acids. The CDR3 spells CASSPGSSYEQYL. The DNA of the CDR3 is TGCGCCAGCAGCCCAGGGTCCTCCTACGAGCAGTACCTC.

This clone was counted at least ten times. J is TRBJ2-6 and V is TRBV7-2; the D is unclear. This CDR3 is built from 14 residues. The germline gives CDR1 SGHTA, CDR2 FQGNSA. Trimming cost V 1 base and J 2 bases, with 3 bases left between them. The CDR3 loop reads CASSLGTGANVLTF. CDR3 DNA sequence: TGTGCCAGCAGCTTAGGTACTGGGGCCAACGTCCTGACTTTC.

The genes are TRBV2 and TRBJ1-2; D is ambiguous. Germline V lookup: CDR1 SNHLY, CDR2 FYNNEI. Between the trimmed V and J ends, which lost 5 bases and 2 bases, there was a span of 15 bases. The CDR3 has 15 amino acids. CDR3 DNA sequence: TGTGCCAGCAGTTTTGGAGGAGGGCGGAACTATGGCTACACCTTC. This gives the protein CASSFGGGRNYGYTF.

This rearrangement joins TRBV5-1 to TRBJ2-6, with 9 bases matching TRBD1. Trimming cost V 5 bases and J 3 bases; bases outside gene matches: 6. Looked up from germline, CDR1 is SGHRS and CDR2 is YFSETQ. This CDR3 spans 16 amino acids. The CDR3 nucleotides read TGCGCCAGCAGGCAGGGGACAGGGCGTGGGGCCAACGTCCTGACTTTC. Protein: CASRQGTGRGANVLTF.

As DNA, the CDR3 is TGCGCCAGCAGTGAGGCTACTAGCGCCTGGGGAAATGAGCAGTTCTTC. It encodes CASSEATSAWGNEQFF. This chain uses TRBV10-2 with TRBJ2-1; 7 bases fit TRBD2. In germline, CDR1 is WSHSY, CDR2 SAAADI. The trim removed 2 bases at V and 7 bases at J, leaving 11 bases unmatched. The length of the CDR3 is 16 residues.

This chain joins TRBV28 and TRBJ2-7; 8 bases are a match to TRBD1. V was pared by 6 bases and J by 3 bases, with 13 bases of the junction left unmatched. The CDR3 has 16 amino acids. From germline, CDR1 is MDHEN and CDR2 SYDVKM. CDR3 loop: CASRTASDRELYEQYF. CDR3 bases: TGTGCCAGCAGAACCGCCTCGGACAGGGAACTCTACGAGCAGTACTTC.

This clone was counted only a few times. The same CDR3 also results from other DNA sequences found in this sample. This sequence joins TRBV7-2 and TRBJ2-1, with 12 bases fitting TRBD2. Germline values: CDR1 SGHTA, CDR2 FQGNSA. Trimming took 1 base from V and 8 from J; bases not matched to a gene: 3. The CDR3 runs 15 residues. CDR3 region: CASSLGTSGIDEQFF. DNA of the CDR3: TGTGCCAGCAGCTTAGGGACTAGCGGGATTGATGAGCAGTTCTTC.

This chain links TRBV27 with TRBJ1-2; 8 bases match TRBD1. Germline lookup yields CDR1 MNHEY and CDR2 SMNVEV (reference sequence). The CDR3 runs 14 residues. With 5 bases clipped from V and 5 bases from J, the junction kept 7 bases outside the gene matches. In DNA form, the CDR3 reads TGTGCCAGCAGTGGACAGGGACAATCTTATGGCTACACCTTC. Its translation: CASSGQGQSYGYTF.

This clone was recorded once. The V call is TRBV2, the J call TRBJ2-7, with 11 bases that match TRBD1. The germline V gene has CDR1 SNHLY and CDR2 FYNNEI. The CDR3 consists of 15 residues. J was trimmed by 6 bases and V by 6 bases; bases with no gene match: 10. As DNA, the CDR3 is TGTGCCAGCAGCATCTCCTCCGGGACAGGGGGCGAGCAGTACTTC. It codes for CASSISSGTGGEQYF.

The CDR3 nucleotides are TGTGCCAGCAGGCCCGGAGGAAATCAGCCCCAGCATTTT. Amino acid sequence: CASRPGGNQPQHF. The chain joins TRBV28 to TRBJ1-5; D not certain. Germline-derived CDR1 and CDR2 are MDHEN and SYDVKM. This CDR3 has 13 residues. V was trimmed by 6 bases and J by 4 bases, leaving 10 bases between them.

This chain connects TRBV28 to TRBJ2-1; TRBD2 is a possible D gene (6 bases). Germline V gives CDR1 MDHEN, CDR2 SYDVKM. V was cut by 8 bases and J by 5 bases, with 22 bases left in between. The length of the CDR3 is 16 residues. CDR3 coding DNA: TGTGCCAGCGGACCTCTAGGCGGGGCAAGAAACAATGAGCAGTTCTTC. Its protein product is CASGPLGGARNNEQFF.

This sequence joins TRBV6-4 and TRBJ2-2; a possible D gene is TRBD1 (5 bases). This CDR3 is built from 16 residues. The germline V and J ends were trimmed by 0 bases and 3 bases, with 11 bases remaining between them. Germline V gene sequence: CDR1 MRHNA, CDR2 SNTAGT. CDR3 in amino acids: CASSDSKGAHTGELFF. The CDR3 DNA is TGTGCCAGCAGTGACTCGAAAGGGGCGCACACCGGGGAGCTGTTTTTT.

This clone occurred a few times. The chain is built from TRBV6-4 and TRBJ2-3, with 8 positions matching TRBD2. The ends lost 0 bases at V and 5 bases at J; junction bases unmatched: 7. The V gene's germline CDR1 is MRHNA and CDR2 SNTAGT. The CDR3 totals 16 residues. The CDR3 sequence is CASSDSELAGLDTQYF. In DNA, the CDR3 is TGTGCCAGCAGTGACTCCGAGCTAGCGGGTCTAGATACGCAGTATTTT.

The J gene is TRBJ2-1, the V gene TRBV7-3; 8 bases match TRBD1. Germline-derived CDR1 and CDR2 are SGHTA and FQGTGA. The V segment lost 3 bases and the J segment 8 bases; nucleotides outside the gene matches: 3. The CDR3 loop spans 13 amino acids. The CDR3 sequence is CASSFQGAHEQFF. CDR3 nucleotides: TGTGCCAGCAGCTTTCAGGGGGCACATGAGCAGTTCTTC.

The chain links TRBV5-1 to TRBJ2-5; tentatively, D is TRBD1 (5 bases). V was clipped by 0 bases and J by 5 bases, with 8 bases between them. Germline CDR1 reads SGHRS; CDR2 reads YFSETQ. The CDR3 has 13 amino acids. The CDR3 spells CASSLENRETQYF. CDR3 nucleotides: TGCGCCAGCAGCTTGGAGAACAGGGAGACCCAGTACTTC.

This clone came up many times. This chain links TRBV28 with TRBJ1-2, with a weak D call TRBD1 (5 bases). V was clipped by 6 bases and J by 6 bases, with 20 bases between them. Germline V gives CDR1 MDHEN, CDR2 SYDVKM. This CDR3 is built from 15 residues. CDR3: CASRKIQGGINGYTF. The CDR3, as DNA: TGTGCCAGCAGAAAAATCCAGGGAGGTATAAATGGCTACACCTTC.

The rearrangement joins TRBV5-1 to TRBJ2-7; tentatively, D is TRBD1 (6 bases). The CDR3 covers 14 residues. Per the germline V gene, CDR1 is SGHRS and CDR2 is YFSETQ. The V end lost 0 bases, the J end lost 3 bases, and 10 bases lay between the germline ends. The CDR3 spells CASSLGDTYYEQYF. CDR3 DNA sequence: TGCGCCAGCAGCTTGGGGGACACTTACTACGAGCAGTACTTC.

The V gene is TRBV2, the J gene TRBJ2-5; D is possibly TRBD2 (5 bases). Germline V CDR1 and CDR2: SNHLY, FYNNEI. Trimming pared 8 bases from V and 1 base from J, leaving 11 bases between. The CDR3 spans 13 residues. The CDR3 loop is CASRTEAQETQYF. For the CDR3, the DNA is TGTGCCAGCCGGACTGAGGCCCAAGAGACCCAGTACTTC.

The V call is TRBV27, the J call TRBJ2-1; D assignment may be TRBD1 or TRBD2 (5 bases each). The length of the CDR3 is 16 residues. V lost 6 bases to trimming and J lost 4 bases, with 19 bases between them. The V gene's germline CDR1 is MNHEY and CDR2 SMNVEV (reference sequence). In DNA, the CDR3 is TGTGCCAGCAGCCCCCTGAGGAGCGGACAATACAATGAGCAGTTCTTC. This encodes CASSPLRSGQYNEQFF.